The sequence of this TCR beta chain was determined in a study of blood T cells in healthy people across ages. Regarding the study as a whole: More naive CD4+ cells and higher diversity marked long-lived donors relative to aged donors. Bulk PBMC profiling left naive and antigen-experienced comparisons inconclusive.

As for this clonotype: Antigen unknown.

A second PCR of roughly 6 to 12 cycles used a sample-barcoded 5' primer and a J-beta primer mix. From the 5' RACE reads, TCRdb called clonotypes with MiXCR, one entry per CDR3 protein. The sample consists of fewer than 2,000,000 distinct CDR3 sequences, around 36% of them appearing once. CDR1 and CDR2 from the germline V gene are MDHEN and SYDVKM. V gave up 3 bases and J gave up 2 bases, with 11 bases separating them. CDR3 length: 14 residues. The TCR sequence derives from a woman aged 25 to 39 in good health. The V call is TRBV28, the J call TRBJ2-7, with D perhaps assigned TRBD1 or TRBD2 (5 bases each). The sequenced material came from blood. DNA for the CDR3: TGTGCCAGCAGTTTTGAAGGGGACGCCTACGAGCAGTACTTC. Protein: CASSFEGDAYEQYF. The variable domain in full, with the rest retrieved from reference TRBV28 and TRBJ2-7, is DVKVTQSSRYLVKRTGEKVFLECVQDMDHENMFWYRQDPGLGLRLIYFSYDVKMKEKGDIPEGYSVSREKKERFSLILESASTNQTSMYLCASSFEGDAYEQYFGPGTRLTVT.